This TCR beta chain was recorded in a study of T cells in Graves' hyperthyroidism and ophthalmopathy. Background on the study: Blood was drawn when the patient was first diagnosed and still untreated.

What was amplified from RNA transcripts were TCR beta CDR3 regions. With the HTBI primer set, the TCR CDR3 went through a first round of RT-PCR. TCRdb independently ran MiXCR on the multiplex PCR reads; one entry per CDR3 protein. The sample records hundreds of thousands of distinct CDR3 sequences, 14% being singletons. Participants, patients aged 18 to 65, had newly diagnosed hyperthyroidism with a duration under 2 months. This clonotype was seen ten or more times. What it binds is not known. Regarding the study as a whole: Blood also held most thyroid clonotypes expanded beyond 0.001.

Trimming took 0 bases from V and 5 from J; bases not matched to a gene: 15. CDR1 and CDR2 from the germline V gene are DFQATT and SNEGSKA (reference sequence). The CDR3 has 17 amino acids. Sequences were obtained from blood. The V call is TRBV20-1, the J call TRBJ2-5; 7 bases are shared with TRBD2. The sequence was obtained from a young woman with Graves' hyperthyroidism. CDR3: CSARDREVRVIGETQYF. The CDR3 DNA follows: TGCAGTGCTAGAGACCGGGAGGTTAGGGTCATAGGGGAGACCCAGTACTTC.